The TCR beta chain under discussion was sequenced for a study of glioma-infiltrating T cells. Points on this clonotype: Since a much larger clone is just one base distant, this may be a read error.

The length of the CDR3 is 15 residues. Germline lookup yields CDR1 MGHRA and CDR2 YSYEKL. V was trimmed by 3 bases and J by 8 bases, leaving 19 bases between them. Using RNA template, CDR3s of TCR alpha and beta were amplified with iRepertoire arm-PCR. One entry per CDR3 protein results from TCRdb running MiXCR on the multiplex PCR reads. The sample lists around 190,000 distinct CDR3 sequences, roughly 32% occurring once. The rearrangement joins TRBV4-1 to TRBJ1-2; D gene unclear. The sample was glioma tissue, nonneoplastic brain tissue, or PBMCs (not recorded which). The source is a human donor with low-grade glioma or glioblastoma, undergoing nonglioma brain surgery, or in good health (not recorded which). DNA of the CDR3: TGCGCCAGCAGCCAGTCGTCGACACCGGGGTTGGGCTACACCTTC. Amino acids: CASSQSSTPGLGYTF.